This T cell receptor (beta chain) was sequenced during a study of tissue T cells after allogeneic stem cell transplantation. Study outcomes and limitations: Which tissue TCRs were alloreactive or antigen-specific was not determined. Some clones might be persisting host cells. Tissue-detected TCR repertoire was only partly captured by blood and spleen T cells. Few T cell clones were shared across patients, but motif clusters showed tissue-specific shared signatures.

On this clone: Its cognate antigen is unknown. Any gene name here is a mouse gene name. Sequencing ends 1 residue short of the CDR3 end; the germline J gene provides the rest.

Germline CDR1 is LGHNA and CDR2 is YNLKQL (reference sequence). The CDR3 runs to 16 residues. The junction had 8 bases not matched to a gene; V was cut back by 0 bases and J by 7 bases. Sequencing of TCRbeta CDR3 at survey depth gave sequences and template counts. Only in-frame clones appear in the TCRdb table, and some are missing; sequencing was by immunoSEQ multiplex PCR. The table has about 7,400 clones, 65% to 80% seen once; the top ten hold about 0.81%. The TCR originated in a female BALB/c mouse in good health. As its MHC haplotype, the strain has H2-d. The V call is TRBV5, the J call TRBJ2-7, with 11 bases identical to TRBD1. Sequenced input: blood. The CDR3 loop is CASSQDKGQGGAEQYF. The CDR3 bases that were read are TGTGCCAGCAGCCAAGATAAGGGACAGGGGGGGGCGGAACAGTAC.